This T cell receptor beta chain was observed in a study of blood T cell repertoires in COVID-19. Produced via immunoSEQ multiplex PCR; TCRdb's table is partial and in-frame only. The sample consists of about 220,000 clones, approximately 86% of them appearing once. Germline CDR1 reads LGHNA; CDR2 reads YSLEER. This CDR3 is built from 15 residues. V was clipped by 4 bases and J by 4 bases, with 16 bases between them. The gene calls are TRBV4-3 and TRBJ1-1, with D hard to call. This TCR was recovered from a young woman with acute COVID-19. Sequences were obtained from PBMCs or T cells enriched from blood (not recorded which). Here the CDR3 DNA reads TGCGCCAGCAGCCCATGGGAGGGTGGGAGCACTGAAGCTTTCTTT. It translates to CASSPWEGGSTEAFF.